The 28 T cell receptor beta chains reported below all come from one sample, sequenced in a study of shared clonotypes between healthy human individuals (dated by TCRdb to about 2020). The library relied on the immunoSEQ multiplex PCR assay. Drawn from immuneACCESS, this table holds only the in-frame rearrangements with V and J called that TCRdb kept. Clones are partly lost; checked studies trace under half to an unresolved V gene and leave the rest unexplained. The sample profile shows roughly 2.6 million clones; over 85% of them were found once. Under 0.15% of the sample is taken by the ten largest. Sequenced: naive CD4+ T cells sorted from blood. What this sample's cell subset or site label stands for: CD45RA+ positively selected. All receptors come from a man aged 18 to 30 in good health.

The rearrangement uses TRBV18 and TRBJ2-3, with TRBD2 matching 8 bases. V lost 11 bases and J lost 3; bases outside the gene matches: 10. In germline, CDR1 is KGHSH, CDR2 LQKENI. The CDR3 length is 14 residues. In DNA form, the CDR3 reads TGTGCCTCGCGGGGTAGCGGGGAAACAGATACGCAGTATTTT. Protein sequence: CASRGSGETDTQYF.

In its sample, this clone was seen once. Within the sample, other DNA sequences also encode this same CDR3. The chain links TRBV19 to TRBJ2-7; 7 bases agree with TRBD1. The junction had 7 bases not matched to a gene; V was cut back by 9 bases and J by 2 bases. The germline V gene encodes CDR1 LNHDA and CDR2 SQIVND (reference sequence). The CDR3 runs to 13 residues. CDR3 coding DNA: TGTGCCAGCTCGACAGGGTTGGCCTACGAGCAGTACTTC. It yields the protein CASSTGLAYEQYF. The complete variable domain, with remaining parts taken from reference TRBV19 and TRBJ2-7, reads DGGITQSPKYLFRKEGQNVTLSCEQNLNHDAMYWYRQDPGQGLRLIYYSQIVNDFQKGDIAEGYSVSREKKESFPLTVTSAQKNPTAFYLCASSTGLAYEQYFGPGTRLTVT.

CDR3 bases: TGTGCCAGCTCACCACGGGGGATATCAACGAACACTGAAGCTTTCTTT. It encodes CASSPRGISTNTEAFF. V and J are TRBV18 and TRBJ1-1; a possible D gene is TRBD1 (5 bases). This CDR3 is built from 16 residues. V lost 1 base and J lost 1, with 13 bases in between. The germline V gene has CDR1 KGHSH and CDR2 LQKENI.

The J gene is TRBJ2-5, the V gene TRBV5-1, with D possibly matching TRBD1 (6 bases). The CDR3 is 14 residues long. V lost 0 bases and J 3 bases, leaving 9 bases between the germline ends. From germline, CDR1 is SGHRS and CDR2 YFSETQ. CDR3 DNA: TGCGCCAGCAGCTTGGAGAACAGGGAAGAGACCCAGTACTTC. Protein sequence: CASSLENREETQYF.

V gene TRBV7-9 combines with J gene TRBJ1-6; D is unclear. From germline, CDR1 is SEHNR and CDR2 FQNEAQ (reference sequence). The CDR3 runs to 14 residues. The V and J ends lost 6 bases and 6 bases respectively, with 12 bases between them. CDR3 in amino acids: CASRALMSNSPLHF. As DNA, the CDR3 is TGTGCCAGCAGGGCGTTAATGTCTAATTCACCCCTCCACTTT.

There are a few counts of this clone. J is TRBJ2-7 and V is TRBV10-1; no firm D call. The CDR3 runs 13 residues. Between the trimmed V and J ends, which lost 3 bases and 4 bases, there was a span of 10 bases. Germline V gene data show CDR1 as WNHNN and CDR2 as SYGVQD (reference sequence). The CDR3 DNA is TGCGCCAGCAGTGATGGGTCGCGGTACGAGCAGTACTTC. Its protein product is CASSDGSRYEQYF.

Only one count was recorded for this clone. The V gene is TRBV5-4, the J gene TRBJ1-6, with no clear D. This CDR3 is 12 amino acids long. V was shortened by 3 bases and J by 5 bases, with 3 bases between the two germline ends. The V gene's germline CDR1 is SGHNT and CDR2 YYREEE (reference sequence). The CDR3 region is CASSSDNSPLHF. Written as DNA, the CDR3 is TGTGCCAGCAGCTCGGATAATTCACCCCTCCACTTT.

The gene calls are TRBV6-5 and TRBJ2-4; 8 bases match TRBD1. Germline loops: CDR1 MNHEY, CDR2 SVGAGI. The V segment lost 4 bases and the J segment 1 base; nucleotides outside the gene matches: 6. The CDR3 runs to 16 residues. The CDR3 nucleotides read TGTGCCAGCAGTTCTAATCGACAGGGGGCCAAAAACATTCAGTACTTC. Translating gives CASSSNRQGAKNIQYF.

The count of this clone is one. This rearrangement joins TRBV11-2 to TRBJ1-1; 9 bases line up with TRBD1. Trimming cost V 5 bases and J 1 base; bases outside gene matches: 5. Looked up from germline, CDR1 is SGHAT and CDR2 is FQNNGV. This CDR3 spans 15 amino acids. The CDR3 DNA is TGTGCCAGCAGCGAACAGGGGGCGACGAACACTGAAGCTTTCTTT. Protein product: CASSEQGATNTEAFF.

V and J are TRBV19 and TRBJ2-7; D tentatively fits TRBD1 or TRBD2 (5 bases each). The germline V and J ends were trimmed by 8 bases and 6 bases, with 17 bases remaining between them. Germline CDR1 LNHDA, CDR2 SQIVND (reference sequence). The CDR3 has 13 amino acids. The CDR3 here is CASGWGRGLEQYF. For the CDR3, the DNA is TGTGCCAGTGGATGGGGCCGGGGCCTCGAGCAGTACTTC.

J is TRBJ2-3 and V is TRBV7-2; D may be TRBD2 (7 bases). Germline lookup yields CDR1 SGHTA and CDR2 FQGNSA. V dropped 1 base and J dropped 4 bases, with 9 bases sitting between them. The CDR3 has 14 amino acids. The CDR3 is CASSLEGGADTQYF. CDR3 coding DNA: TGTGCCAGCAGCTTAGAGGGGGGGGCAGATACGCAGTATTTT. The full variable domain, rest sourced from reference TRBV7-2 and TRBJ2-3, is GAGVSQSPSNKVTEKGKDVELRCDPISGHTALYWYRQSLGQGLEFLIYFQGNSAPDKSGLPSDRFSAERTGGSVSTLTIQRTQQEDSAVYLCASSLEGGADTQYFGPGTRLTVL.

The chain joins TRBV2 to TRBJ1-5; D is perhaps TRBD1 (5 bases). Germline V gene lookup returns CDR1 SNHLY and CDR2 FYNNEI. The CDR3 is 14 amino acids. Trimming left V 3 bases short and J 4 bases short, with 10 bases between. The CDR3: CASSDSGLNQPQHF. The CDR3 coding sequence is TGTGCCAGCAGTGATTCGGGGCTGAATCAGCCCCAGCATTTT.

In its sample, this clone was seen a few times. This rearrangement joins TRBV14 to TRBJ1-1, with D perhaps matching TRBD1 (5 bases). The germline CDR1 and CDR2 sequences are SGHDN and FVKESK. Trimming pared 4 bases from V and 4 bases from J, leaving 13 bases between. The CDR3 is made up of 14 amino acids. In DNA form, the CDR3 reads TGTGCCAGCAGCCCCAACAGGTCGGGCACTGAAGCTTTCTTT. Translated: CASSPNRSGTEAFF.

The chain joins TRBV6-5 to TRBJ1-2, with D perhaps matching TRBD1 (6 bases). This CDR3 region has 16 residues. Trimming pared 0 bases from V and 4 bases from J, leaving 15 bases between. In germline, CDR1 is MNHEY, CDR2 SVGAGI. CDR3 nucleotides: TGTGCCAGCAGTTACTCAGGGGCAGGGGCTCCCTATGGCTACACCTTC. Translated: CASSYSGAGAPYGYTF.

The genes are TRBV4-2 and TRBJ2-5, with 12 bases lining up with TRBD2. There are 17 residues in the CDR3. Germline trimming cut 0 bases from V and 2 bases from J; bases unmatched to any gene: 4. Germline-derived CDR1 and CDR2 are LGHNA and YNFKEQ. CDR3 nucleotides: TGTGCCAGCAGCCAAGAACTAGCGGGGGGAGCACAAGAGACCCAGTACTTC. Translation: CASSQELAGGAQETQYF.

The rearrangement joins TRBV6-1 to TRBJ1-2; D not certain. CDR1 and CDR2 from the germline V gene are MNHNS and SASEGT. CDR3 length: 13 residues. Trimming took 5 bases from V and 6 from J, leaving 13 bases between them. For the CDR3, the DNA is TGTGCCAGCAGTACCCCGGGGTGGAATGGCTACACCTTC. Encoded protein: CASSTPGWNGYTF.

This chain joins TRBV18 and TRBJ2-5; D may be TRBD2 (6 bases). The CDR3 extends over 14 amino acids. Trimming removed 6 bases from V and 4 bases from J, with 15 bases in between. The V gene's germline CDR1 is KGHSH and CDR2 LQKENI. CDR3 region: CASSASGEAETQYF. In DNA, the CDR3 is TGTGCCAGCTCCGCCTCGGGGGAGGCAGAGACCCAGTACTTC.

This clone occurred once. The chain carries TRBV7-9 and TRBJ1-2; unclear D gene. CDR1 and CDR2 (germline): SEHNR, FQNEAQ (reference sequence). The ends were cut back, 4 bases at V and 5 bases at J, with 11 bases in the middle. The CDR3 has 13 residues. The CDR3 sequence: CASSSEKGYGYTF. The CDR3 DNA is TGTGCCAGCAGCTCCGAGAAAGGTTATGGCTACACCTTC. Drawing the rest from reference TRBV7-9 and TRBJ1-2, the complete variable domain is DTGVSQNPRHKITKRGQNVTFRCDPISEHNRLYWYRQTLGQGPEFLTYFQNEAQLEKSRLLSDRFSAERPKGSFSTLEIQRTEQGDSAMYLCASSSEKGYGYTFGSGTRLTVV.

A few counts support this clone. Within the sample, other DNA sequences also encode this same CDR3. This chain connects TRBV2 to TRBJ1-5; D remains ambiguous. V dropped 3 bases and J dropped 2 bases, with 2 bases sitting between them. This CDR3 has 12 amino acids. Germline-derived CDR1 and CDR2 are SNHLY and FYNNEI. In DNA form, the CDR3 reads TGTGCCAGCAGTGATGGCAATCAGCCCCAGCATTTT. Its translation is CASSDGNQPQHF.

This chain joins TRBV7-9 and TRBJ1-4; D gene unclear. The V end lost 3 bases, the J end lost 0 bases, and 11 bases lay between the germline ends. Per germline, CDR1 SEHNR and CDR2 FQNEAQ (reference sequence). This CDR3 is built from 16 residues. CDR3 protein: CASSFPPVPTNEKLFF. CDR3 in DNA: TGTGCCAGCAGCTTTCCCCCAGTTCCAACTAATGAAAAACTGTTTTTT.

This clone appeared once. V usage is TRBV27 and J usage is TRBJ2-2; 10 bases map to TRBD1. Germline CDR1 reads MNHEY; CDR2 reads SMNVEV (reference sequence). CDR3 length equals 14 residues. V was pared by 8 bases and J by 4 bases, with 4 bases of the junction left unmatched. CDR3 sequence: CASRWDRGTGELFF. The CDR3 DNA reads as TGTGCCAGCCGATGGGACAGGGGCACCGGGGAGCTGTTTTTT.

The gene calls are TRBV19 and TRBJ2-7; 7 bases align to TRBD1. Per germline, CDR1 LNHDA and CDR2 SQIVND (reference sequence). CDR3 size: 13 residues. The V gene end was trimmed by 6 bases and the J gene end by 0 bases; junction bases not matched to a gene: 2. The CDR3 nucleotides read TGTGCCAGTAGGGGACAGTCCTCCTACGAGCAGTACTTC. It encodes CASRGQSSYEQYF.

The chain employs TRBV19 and TRBJ2-1; maybe TRBD1 (6 bases). Germline V CDR1 and CDR2: LNHDA, SQIVND (reference sequence). With 1 base removed from V and 5 bases from J, the gap between germline ends came to 15 bases. The CDR3 contains 16 residues. The DNA for the CDR3 is TGTGCCAGTAGTATAGGCCCCCAAGCAGGGGACAATGAGCAGTTCTTC. Its translation is CASSIGPQAGDNEQFF.

The rearrangement joins TRBV30 to TRBJ1-3; tentatively, D is TRBD1 (5 bases). Germline V gene lookup returns CDR1 GTSNPN and CDR2 SVGIG (reference sequence). CDR3 length equals 16 residues. Trimming removed 3 bases at V and 0 bases at J, with 15 bases between. The CDR3, as DNA: TGTGCCTGGAGCCTTCGGGGCGCCGGCTCTGGAAACACCATATATTTT. Protein sequence: CAWSLRGAGSGNTIYF.

The rearrangement uses TRBV5-1 and TRBJ1-2; TRBD1 is a possible D gene (5 bases). The V and J ends lost 0 bases and 3 bases respectively, with 9 bases between them. This CDR3 has 14 amino acids. Germline values: CDR1 SGHRS, CDR2 YFSETQ. In DNA form, the CDR3 reads TGCGCCAGCAGCTTGGGTTCGGGGGACTATGGCTACACCTTC. It is translated as CASSLGSGDYGYTF.

This chain connects TRBV30 to TRBJ2-4, with unresolved D. CDR3 length equals 13 residues. The germline V gene encodes CDR1 GTSNPN and CDR2 SVGIG (reference sequence). Trimming pared 4 bases from V and 7 bases from J, leaving 14 bases between. CDR3 coding DNA: TGTGCCTGGAACATGGGTGTTAGGAACATTCAGTACTTC. Residues: CAWNMGVRNIQYF.

The chain has TRBV5-6 and TRBJ1-2; 12 bases agree with TRBD1. Trimming took 4 bases from V and 7 from J; bases not matched to a gene: 11. The germline CDR1 and CDR2 sequences are SGHDT and YYEEEE. This CDR3 region has 16 residues. The CDR3 protein is CASSRQGTGGASGYTF. For the CDR3, the DNA is TGTGCCAGCAGCCGCCAGGGGACAGGGGGCGCGAGTGGCTACACCTTC. Together with reference TRBV5-6 and TRBJ1-2, the CDR3 gives the full variable domain: DAGVTQSPTHLIKTRGQQVTLRCSPKSGHDTVSWYQQALGQGPQFIFQYYEEEERQRGNFPDRFSGHQFPNYSSELNVNALLLGDSALYLCASSRQGTGGASGYTFGSGTRLTVV.

The chain combines TRBV2 with TRBJ1-6; D is unclear. The CDR3 totals 12 residues. Germline CDR1 is SNHLY and CDR2 is FYNNEI. V gave up 7 bases and J gave up 10 bases, with 11 bases separating them. CDR3 in amino acids: CASTTELSPLHF. The DNA of the CDR3 is TGTGCCAGCACCACGGAACTCTCACCCCTCCACTTT.